A single sample is the source of the 8 T cell receptor beta chains below, sequenced in a study of T-cell reconstitution after alpha-beta-depleted transplantation in children. This sample's TCRbeta library carried unique molecular identifier barcodes. MiXCR, run by TCRdb on the PCR reads, gives a single entry per CDR3 protein. The table has approximately 630,000 distinct CDR3 sequences, roughly 14% seen once; the top ten hold around 0.8%. The starting material was PBMCs, obtained before TCRalphabeta/CD19-depleted stem cell transplant. These receptors originate from a girl aged 2 to 9 with congenital amegakaryocytic thrombocytopenia, due to receive a stem cell transplant.

At least ten counts were recorded for this clonotype. The chain is built from TRBV4-2 and TRBJ2-6; D ambiguous. This CDR3 has 13 residues. V shed 2 bases and J shed 2 bases, with 1 base lying between them. The V gene's germline CDR1 is LGHNA and CDR2 YNFKEQ. For the CDR3, the DNA is TGTGCCAGCAGCCAACCTGGGGCCAACGTCCTGACTTTC. This codes for CASSQPGANVLTF.

The chain carries TRBV15 and TRBJ2-7; D gene unclear. The CDR3 extends over 11 amino acids. Trimming took 8 bases from V and 4 from J, leaving 9 bases between them. Germline CDR1 is LNHNV and CDR2 is YYDKDF (reference sequence). CDR3 protein: CATSGPYEQYF. CDR3 nucleotide sequence: TGTGCCACCTCGGGCCCTTACGAGCAGTACTTC.

The gene calls are TRBV12-3 or TRBV12-4 and TRBJ2-1; a weak D match, TRBD2 (6 bases). The CDR3 runs 12 residues. Trimming took 4 bases from V and 9 from J, leaving 10 bases between them. The CDR3 loop reads CASSYISGEQFF. The DNA for the CDR3 is TGTGCCAGCAGTTATATTAGCGGTGAGCAGTTCTTC.

This clonotype appeared a few times. V and J are TRBV9 and TRBJ2-7, with 7 bases matching TRBD2. Germline CDR1 and CDR2: SGDLS and YYNGEE. V gave up 0 bases and J gave up 3 bases; unmatched junction bases: 6. The CDR3 covers 15 residues. CDR3 amino acids: CASSVGASGDYEQYF. The CDR3 nucleotides are TGTGCCAGCAGCGTAGGGGCTAGCGGTGACTACGAGCAGTACTTC.

The chain recombines TRBV7-8 with TRBJ2-6, with D perhaps matching TRBD2 (7 bases). Germline CDR1 reads SGHVS; CDR2 reads FQNEAQ. V lost 1 base, J lost 1 base, and 17 bases lay in between. The CDR3 length is 19 residues. Here the CDR3 reads CASSLEGDYSYSGANVLTF. Written as DNA, the CDR3 is TGTGCCAGCAGCTTAGAGGGGGACTACTCCTATTCTGGGGCCAACGTCCTGACTTTC.

This chain joins TRBV12-3 or TRBV12-4 and TRBJ1-1; 9 bases map to TRBD1. The CDR3 totals 14 residues. Trimming at V came to 5 bases and at J to 6 bases, leaving 7 bases not matched to a gene. CDR3 sequence reads: CASSDRQGGSEAFF. The CDR3, as DNA: TGTGCCAGCAGTGATAGACAGGGGGGCTCTGAAGCTTTCTTT.

This clonotype was seen at least ten times. The chain couples TRBV10-3 to TRBJ2-3, with 11 bases aligning to TRBD2. Unmatched junction bases numbered 5, after V lost 7 bases and J lost 2 bases. The germline gives CDR1 ENHRY, CDR2 SYGVKD. This CDR3 has 15 residues. The CDR3 protein is CAITGTSGPTDTQYF. CDR3 nucleotides: TGTGCCATCACCGGGACTAGCGGACCCACAGATACGCAGTATTTT.

This clonotype was recorded a few times. The genes are TRBV5-1 and TRBJ2-2, with TRBD2 matching over 8 bases. The junction had 16 bases not matched to a gene; V was cut back by 2 bases and J by 7 bases. The CDR3 covers 18 residues. Germline values: CDR1 SGHRS, CDR2 YFSETQ. CDR3: CASSFLHGTRGGVGELFF. In DNA form, the CDR3 reads TGCGCCAGCAGCTTCCTACATGGGACTAGAGGTGGCGTCGGGGAGCTGTTTTTT.